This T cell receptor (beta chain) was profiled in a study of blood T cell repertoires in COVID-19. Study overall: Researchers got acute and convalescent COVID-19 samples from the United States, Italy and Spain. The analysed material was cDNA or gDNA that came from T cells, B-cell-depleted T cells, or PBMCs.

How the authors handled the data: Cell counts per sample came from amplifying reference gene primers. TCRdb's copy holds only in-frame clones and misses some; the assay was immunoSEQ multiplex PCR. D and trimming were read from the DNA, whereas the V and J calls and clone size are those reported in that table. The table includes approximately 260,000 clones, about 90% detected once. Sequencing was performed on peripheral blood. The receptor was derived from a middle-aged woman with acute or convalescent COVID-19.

The CDR3 spells CASSVSSGGSTDTQYF. The CDR3 nucleotides read TGTGCCAGCAGTGTCTCTAGCGGGGGCTCCACAGATACGCAGTATTTT. The J gene is TRBJ2-3, the V gene TRBV6-4; 10 nucleotides align to TRBD2. V shed 4 bases and J 2 bases; nucleotides not matched to a gene: 6. The CDR3 spans 16 residues. Germline V gene sequence: CDR1 MRHNA, CDR2 SNTAGT.